This T cell receptor beta chain emerged from a study of OX40 agonist ivuxolimab in advanced cancers. About the study as a whole: Ivuxolimab was an agonistic, fully human IgG2 monoclonal antibody directed against OX40 (CD134), a costimulatory receptor. Intravenous ivuxolimab was administered to patients every 2 weeks at six dose levels: 0.01, 0.1, 0.3, 1.5, 3 and 10 mg/kg. Among the 52 dose-escalation patients, roughly 20 had hepatocellular carcinoma, approximately 15 melanoma, 9 renal cell carcinoma and 9 head and neck cancer. In the dose-escalation cohort, roughly 80% of patients were male, and the mean age was around 60 years, with a range of about 23 to 85. Prior anti-PD-1, anti-PD-L1 or anti-CTLA-4 therapy was permitted, and checkpoint inhibitors had been received by roughly 42% of dose-escalation patients. Partial responses occurred in three dose-escalation patients, of whom one had hepatocellular carcinoma and two had cutaneous melanoma. The point of sequencing TCRbeta in the periphery was to test whether ivuxolimab changed TCR sequence diversity and drove clonal T-cell expansion. The paper reports the monotherapy dose-escalation portion (N of about 50 patients) of the phase I ivuxolimab trial.

Patients with autoimmune disease history or receiving systemic immunosuppression were excluded from the trial. Peripheral blood for TCR sequencing was collected from all dose cohorts at baseline, on cycle 4 day 1, and on cycle 7 day 1. Samples were obtained from an open-label, multicenter, first-in-human phase I dose-escalation trial of ivuxolimab. Adults with locally advanced or metastatic head and neck squamous cell, hepatocellular, melanoma or renal cell carcinoma were enrolled in the trial. Before TCR sequencing, CD4+ and CD8+ T cells were separately sorted from peripheral blood. Overall study results and their limits: On average, CD8+ T cells showed more expanded clones than CD4+ T cells after ivuxolimab. The antigen specificity of the peripheral T cells that underwent clonal expansion was not determined. In the 0.1-3.0 mg/kg groups, partial responders had among the lowest normalized peripheral clonal expansion, particularly in CD8+ T cells. Low levels of normalized T-cell clonal expansion were also seen in some nonresponding patients. At doses of 0.1 to 3.0 mg/kg, clonal expansion of both CD4+ and CD8+ blood T cells was observed from baseline to week 6.

Genomic DNA was isolated from the sorted cells so that the TCRbeta CDR3 region could be sequenced. The immunoSEQ Assay was used for sequencing of TCRbeta CDR3 regions. TCRdb provides this immuneACCESS table in a form limited to in-frame rearrangements. Some clones are lacking; in checked studies, under half of them reflect an unresolved V gene, and why the rest are absent is not known. This sample lists 90,000 to 100,000 clones; approximately 95% were detected once. The ten largest make up 2% to 2.5% of the sample. The table lists this clone with a count of one. Its target antigen remains unknown. No base-level quality is on record; no much larger clone is a single base apart. V gives up 0 bases and J gives up 9 bases, and the segment between their germline ends measures 9 bases. From cysteine to phenylalanine, the CDR3 is 13 amino acids long. Only the CDR3 part of the read is kept: 39 bases, read in frame from the first base. Looking up the germline V gene yields CDR1 MGHRA and CDR2 YSYEKL.

The V gene is TRBV4-1 and the J gene is TRBJ2-1, with the D gene not confidently named. The clonotype was recovered from an adult with an advanced solid tumor such as melanoma, head and neck, liver or kidney cancer. The sequencing used CD4+ or CD8+ T cells sorted from blood, collected in a trial of the OX40 agonist ivuxolimab. CDR3 protein: CASSQDPSPEQFF. The DNA sequence is given as TGCGCCAGCAGCCAAGACCCCAGTCCTGAGCAGTTCTTC.